These 13 T cell receptor beta chains originate from one sample sequenced in a study of human T cells and chemical hapten exposure. As for time point: patch test 1, 2 weeks after DPC sensitization. The treatment: therapeutic diphenylcyclopropenone sensitization with weekly scalp DPC. The study extracted total RNA from unfractionated whole blood. One entry per CDR3 protein, called by TCRdb with MiXCR from the RACE reads. The sample has 40,000 or so distinct CDR3 sequences; over 3.5% are singletons. This sample comprised whole blood, obtained in connection with sensitization to the hapten diphenylcyclopropenone (DPC). These receptor sequences come from a man aged 50-60 years with alopecia areata. Some clones in this sample may be carry-over from other donors' samples.

On this clonotype: This sequence may be a read error, since a much larger clone differs from it by one base. The chain joins TRBV29-1 to TRBJ2-1; no definite D call. Germline CDR1 is SQVTM and CDR2 is ANQGSEA. The CDR3 sequence is 16 residues long. CDR3 residues: CSVGDRSGFYYNDQFF. CDR3 coding DNA: TGCAGCGTTGGGGATCGGAGTGGTTTTTATTACAATGATCAGTTCTTC.

This clonotype appeared many times. The rearrangement uses TRBV12-3 or TRBV12-4 and TRBJ2-2; the D is unclear. V lost 5 bases and J lost 7, with 14 bases in between. CDR3 length: 14 residues. The CDR3 spells CASSKGRSYGELFF. CDR3 coding DNA: TGTGCCAGCAGTAAAGGCCGAAGTTACGGGGAGCTGTTTTTT.

This clonotype was observed at least ten times. The chain recombines TRBV29-1 with TRBJ2-3; D remains ambiguous. The germline V gene encodes CDR1 SQVTM and CDR2 ANQGSEA. Trimming took 6 bases from V and 4 from J, leaving 11 bases between them. The CDR3 loop spans 12 amino acids. The CDR3 DNA reads TGCAGCGTGGACGGTGCATCAGATACGCAGTATTTT. Translating it yields CSVDGASDTQYF.

Only a few counts were recorded for this clonotype. The chain is built from TRBV20-1 and TRBJ1-1, with a tentative D call TRBD1 (6 bases). Germline V CDR1 and CDR2: DFQATT, SNEGSKA (reference sequence). The ends were cut back, 3 bases at V and 7 bases at J, with 9 bases in the middle. This CDR3 contains 11 residues. The DNA for the CDR3 is TGCAGTGCTAGTCGGACAGTTGAAGCTTTCTTT. As protein: CSASRTVEAFF.

This clonotype was counted many times. The chain couples TRBV7-8 to TRBJ1-1; possible D gene TRBD1, 6 bases. The CDR3 consists of 14 residues. CDR1 and CDR2 from the germline V gene are SGHVS and FQNEAQ. The V end lost 5 bases, the J end lost 4 bases, and 14 bases lay between the germline ends. CDR3 sequence reads: CASSLGQSGTEAFF. The CDR3 DNA reads TGTGCCAGCAGCCTCGGACAGTCGGGCACTGAAGCTTTCTTT.

This clonotype came up a few times. The gene calls are TRBV19 and TRBJ1-2; 9 nucleotides match TRBD1. V trimming: 7 bases; J trimming: 6 bases; junction bases outside the gene matches: 12. CDR3 size: 15 residues. Germline V lookup: CDR1 LNHDA, CDR2 SQIVND (reference sequence). DNA for the CDR3: TGTGCCAGTAACAGGGACAGGGTAGGGTTCGATGGCTACACCTTC. It encodes CASNRDRVGFDGYTF.

In this sample, this clonotype turned up many times. The rearrangement uses TRBV5-1 and TRBJ1-1; D might be TRBD1 (5 bases). V was trimmed by 3 bases and J by 4 bases, leaving 13 bases between them. The CDR3 totals 14 residues. CDR1 and CDR2 (germline): SGHRS, YFSETQ. The CDR3 spells CASSWGGQGTEAFF. DNA of the CDR3: TGCGCCAGCAGCTGGGGAGGGCAGGGCACTGAAGCTTTCTTT.

The sample holds many counts of this clonotype. The chain has TRBV7-2 and TRBJ2-7; D could derive from TRBD1 or TRBD2 (6 bases each). Germline V lookup: CDR1 SGHTA, CDR2 FQGNSA. The CDR3 covers 14 residues. Trimming removed 5 bases at V and 3 bases at J, with 14 bases between. The DNA of the CDR3 is TGTGCCAGCAGCCGAAACAGGGAGGACTACGAGCAGTACTTC. The encoded protein is CASSRNREDYEQYF.

This clonotype was seen a few times. V is TRBV20-1 and J is TRBJ1-5; D may be TRBD1 (6 bases). Per the germline V gene, CDR1 is DFQATT and CDR2 is SNEGSKA (reference sequence). V was pared by 6 bases and J by 0 bases, with 12 bases between. The CDR3 covers 14 residues. The CDR3 DNA is TGCAGTGCCAGACAGGACAGTAGCAATCAGCCCCAGCATTTT. Translating it yields CSARQDSSNQPQHF.

In this sample, this clonotype turned up many times. The J gene is TRBJ2-5, the V gene TRBV27; D ambiguous. Germline V lookup: CDR1 MNHEY, CDR2 SMNVEV (reference sequence). The CDR3 loop spans 14 amino acids. V lost 5 bases to trimming and J lost 0 bases, with 10 bases between them. The CDR3 DNA follows: TGTGCCAGCAGTCTGAGAGGATACCAAGAGACCCAGTACTTC. Translated, it gives CASSLRGYQETQYF.

This clonotype was counted many times. This rearrangement joins TRBV5-1 to TRBJ2-7, with D uncertain. Germline assignment: CDR1 SGHRS and CDR2 YFSETQ. Trimming shortened V by 4 bases and J by 0 bases, and 11 bases separated the two germline ends. This CDR3 region has 14 residues. The CDR3 region has the DNA TGCGCCAGCAGCCAACAGCCGAGCTCCTACGAGCAGTACTTC. Translating it yields CASSQQPSSYEQYF.

There are many counts of this clonotype. The chain employs TRBV12-3 or TRBV12-4 and TRBJ2-5, with TRBD1 identical over 8 bases. The V and J ends lost 3 bases and 4 bases, in that order; junction bases with no gene match: 7. This CDR3 is 15 amino acids long. In nucleotides, the CDR3 is TGTGCCAGCAGTTTCGCTGGACAGGGAAGAGAGACCCAGTACTTC. This gives the protein CASSFAGQGRETQYF.

This clonotype has at least ten counts. The rearrangement links TRBV25-1 to TRBJ2-7; 9 nucleotides align to TRBD2. CDR1 is MGHDK, CDR2 SYGVNS, per germline. Trimming removed 7 bases from V and 5 bases from J; junction bases left unmatched: 3. The CDR3 extends over 12 amino acids. The CDR3 DNA is TGTGCCAGCAAGGGACTAGCTCACGAGCAGTACTTC. Its protein is CASKGLAHEQYF.